Following are 27 T cell receptor beta chains from one sample sequenced in a study of preoperative IRX-2 immunotherapy in early breast cancer. Assay used: immunoSEQ multiplex PCR; TCRdb lists only in-frame clones, some missing. The data contain some 99,000 clones, about nine tenths of them singletons. Treatment reported: preoperative locoregional IRX-2 cytokine immunotherapy. Source: tumor tissue, taken after IRX-2 immunotherapy. Receptors were obtained from a human donor with breast cancer.

This chain joins TRBV28 and TRBJ2-6; no reliable D call. CDR1 and CDR2 from the germline V gene are MDHEN and SYDVKM. This CDR3 spans 14 amino acids. V lost 4 bases, J lost 2 bases, and 6 bases lay in between. The CDR3 loop is CASSSTTGANVLTF. The DNA of the CDR3 is TGTGCCAGCAGTTCGACAACTGGGGCCAACGTCCTGACTTTC.

The V and J genes are TRBV10-3 and TRBJ1-5, with TRBD1 identical over 8 bases. Germline values: CDR1 ENHRY, CDR2 SYGVKD. The length of the CDR3 is 18 residues. Trimming took 2 bases from V and 1 from J; bases not matched to a gene: 10. CDR3: CAISERRQGASSNQPQHF. The DNA for the CDR3 is TGTGCCATCAGTGAGCGTCGGCAGGGGGCTTCCAGCAATCAGCCCCAGCATTTT.

This CDR3 is CSVYGVGQAYEQYF. The CDR3, as DNA: TGCAGCGTTTATGGCGTGGGCCAGGCCTACGAGCAGTACTTC. The V gene is TRBV29-1, the J gene TRBJ2-7; the D is unclear. Trimming took off 5 bases at V and 2 bases at J, with 16 bases between the two ends. The germline V gene encodes CDR1 SQVTM and CDR2 ANQGSEA. CDR3 length equals 14 residues.

The V and J genes are TRBV7-7 and TRBJ1-5; 7 bases align to TRBD1. The CDR3 runs 15 residues. Per germline, CDR1 SSHAT and CDR2 FNYEAQ (reference sequence). The junction had 4 bases not matched to a gene; V was cut back by 4 bases and J by 1 base. The chain's CDR3 is CASSWAGQSNQPQHF. CDR3 DNA: TGTGCCAGCAGCTGGGCGGGACAGAGCAATCAGCCCCAGCATTTT.

CDR3 region: CSADRGDYGYTF. The CDR3 DNA is TGCAGCGCAGACAGGGGCGACTATGGCTACACCTTC. The chain couples TRBV29-1 to TRBJ1-2; TRBD1 matches at 8 bases. V gave up 7 bases and J gave up 3 bases; unmatched junction bases: 4. The germline V gene has CDR1 SQVTM and CDR2 ANQGSEA. This CDR3 has 12 residues.

The chain combines TRBV28 with TRBJ2-7; TRBD1 is a possible D gene (6 bases). This CDR3 spans 14 amino acids. CDR1 and CDR2 from the germline V gene are MDHEN and SYDVKM. V lost 5 bases to trimming and J lost 5 bases, with 16 bases between them. DNA for the CDR3: TGTGCCAGCAGTGACAGGATAGGTGGGGACGAGCAGTACTTC. Amino acids: CASSDRIGGDEQYF.

The chain joins TRBV5-1 to TRBJ1-4; the D is unclear. CDR1 and CDR2 (germline): SGHRS, YFSETQ. Trimming shortened V by 3 bases and J by 1 base, and 13 bases separated the two germline ends. The length of the CDR3 is 16 residues. In nucleotides, the CDR3 is TGCGCCAGCAGCTCCCGAAATGAGGGAACTAATGAAAAACTGTTTTTT. This encodes CASSSRNEGTNEKLFF.

The chain uses TRBV5-1 and TRBJ2-1, with 11 bases fitting TRBD2. The germline gives CDR1 SGHRS, CDR2 YFSETQ. V lost 9 bases and J lost 3; bases outside the gene matches: 5. This CDR3 comprises 14 residues. Here the CDR3 reads CATSTSGNYNEQFF. The DNA of the CDR3 is TGCGCCACCTCGACTAGCGGGAACTACAATGAGCAGTTCTTC.

This clone was counted between two and nine times. CDR3 in DNA: TGTGCCAGCGGGGGAGGGGCGGATCAGCCCCAGCATTTT. The encoded protein is CASGGGADQPQHF. The chain has TRBV12-5 and TRBJ1-5, with D perhaps matching TRBD1 (5 bases). Germline CDR1 reads LGHNT; CDR2 reads FRNRAP. The CDR3 length is 13 residues.

The chain has TRBV6-8 and TRBJ2-6; 8 bases agree with TRBD1. The CDR3 sequence is 18 residues long. CDR1 and CDR2 (germline): MNHGY, SAAAGT. V was clipped by 2 bases and J by 4 bases; unmatched bases: 10. CDR3: CASSYAGQAVRGANVLTF. The DNA for the CDR3 is TGTGCCAGCAGTTACGCGGGACAGGCCGTGAGGGGGGCCAACGTCCTGACTTTC.

There are many counts of this clone. The chain joins TRBV6-8 to TRBJ2-7; TRBD1 aligns across 7 bases. Germline V CDR1 and CDR2: MNHGY, SAAAGT. The CDR3 runs 15 residues. Trimming at V came to 5 bases and at J to 9 bases, leaving 16 bases not matched to a gene. The CDR3 sequence: CASSPDRVVRSGQYF. The CDR3 DNA is TGTGCCAGCAGTCCCGACAGGGTGGTACGGAGCGGGCAGTACTTC.

V gene TRBV7-7 combines with J gene TRBJ2-7; 14 positions match TRBD2. With 4 bases clipped from V and 1 base from J, the junction kept 6 bases outside the gene matches. The CDR3 sequence is 17 residues long. CDR1 is SSHAT, CDR2 FNYEAQ, per germline (reference sequence). CDR3 residues: CASSYGTSGGSSYEQYF. The CDR3 nucleotides are TGTGCCAGCAGCTATGGGACTAGCGGGGGCTCATCCTACGAGCAGTACTTC.

The chain combines TRBV30 with TRBJ1-1, with D maybe TRBD1 (5 bases). Trimming pared 3 bases from V and 0 bases from J, leaving 11 bases between. The CDR3 loop spans 14 amino acids. Per germline, CDR1 GTSNPN and CDR2 SVGIG (reference sequence). Here the CDR3 DNA reads TGTGCCTGGAGGTTCGGGACGATGAACACTGAAGCTTTCTTT. Its protein product is CAWRFGTMNTEAFF.

V usage is TRBV28 and J usage is TRBJ2-2, with TRBD2 as a possible D gene (5 bases). CDR1 is MDHEN, CDR2 SYDVKM, per germline. V lost 7 bases and J 3 bases, leaving 15 bases between the germline ends. This CDR3 region has 15 residues. The CDR3 DNA is TGTGCCAGCAAATGGGCCTCGCGGGACACCGGGGAGCTGTTTTTT. It specifies CASKWASRDTGELFF.

The chain uses TRBV28 and TRBJ2-3; D is uncertain. Trimming left V 9 bases short and J 2 bases short, with 21 bases between. The germline CDR1 and CDR2 sequences are MDHEN and SYDVKM. The CDR3 has 16 residues. The CDR3 region has the DNA TGTGCCAGTCGCTCCCACAGCGCCGGAGCCACAGATACGCAGTATTTT. Amino acid sequence: CASRSHSAGATDTQYF.

The chain combines TRBV6-8 with TRBJ1-5; D is possibly TRBD1 (6 bases). This CDR3 has 16 amino acids. CDR1 and CDR2 from the germline V gene are MNHGY and SAAAGT. Trimming left V 5 bases short and J 1 base short, with 15 bases between. CDR3 amino acids: CASSLTPTGSNQPQHF. CDR3 in DNA: TGTGCCAGCAGTCTCACCCCAACAGGGAGCAATCAGCCCCAGCATTTT.

The chain couples TRBV19 to TRBJ2-7; TRBD1 agrees at 8 bases. The germline gives CDR1 LNHDA, CDR2 SQIVND (reference sequence). After removal of 7 bases from V and 3 bases from J, the junction contained 5 bases not matched to a gene. This CDR3 has 13 residues. The chain's CDR3 is CASNPGQGYEQYF. CDR3 nucleotide sequence: TGTGCCAGTAATCCAGGACAGGGCTACGAGCAGTACTTC.

CDR3 DNA sequence: TGTGCCAGCTCACCTCAAGCAGGGGAAGAGGGCTACACCTTC. Its translation is CASSPQAGEEGYTF. The J gene is TRBJ1-2, the V gene TRBV18, with D perhaps TRBD1 (6 bases). The CDR3 loop spans 14 amino acids. Germline CDR1 reads KGHSH; CDR2 reads LQKENI. Trimming left V 3 bases short and J 8 bases short, with 16 bases between.

The chain employs TRBV15 and TRBJ1-1, with D uncertain. This CDR3 comprises 15 residues. Between the trimmed V and J ends, which lost 0 bases and 0 bases, there was a span of 8 bases. Germline lookup yields CDR1 LNHNV and CDR2 YYDKDF (reference sequence). The DNA for the CDR3 is TGTGCCACCAGCAGAGATCGGAACCTGAACACTGAAGCTTTCTTT. It encodes CATSRDRNLNTEAFF.

This chain joins TRBV18 and TRBJ2-3; a weak D match, TRBD1 (6 bases). V gave up 2 bases and J gave up 3 bases, with 12 bases separating them. Germline V CDR1 and CDR2: KGHSH, LQKENI. The CDR3 is made up of 15 amino acids. The CDR3 region is CASSPDRRVTDTQYF. CDR3 DNA sequence: TGTGCCAGCTCACCAGACAGGCGAGTTACAGATACGCAGTATTTT.

In its sample, this clone was seen once. J is TRBJ2-1 and V is TRBV5-1; D is possibly TRBD2 (5 bases). The CDR3 is 14 amino acids. CDR1 and CDR2 from the germline V gene are SGHRS and YFSETQ. Trimming removed 4 bases at V and 4 bases at J, with 12 bases between. The CDR3 loop reads CASSTGLIYNEQFF. The CDR3 DNA is TGCGCCAGCAGCACCGGACTTATTTACAATGAGCAGTTCTTC. Together with reference TRBV5-1 and TRBJ2-1, the CDR3 gives the full variable domain: KAGVTQTPRYLIKTRGQQVTLSCSPISGHRSVSWYQQTPGQGLQFLFEYFSETQRNKGNFPGRFSGRQFSNSRSEMNVSTLELGDSALYLCASSTGLIYNEQFFGPGTRLTVL.

The chain has TRBV28 and TRBJ1-2; TRBD1 matches at 9 bases. Trimming at V came to 1 base and at J to 2 bases, leaving 2 bases not matched to a gene. This CDR3 region has 15 residues. CDR1 MDHEN and CDR2 SYDVKM come from the germline V gene. The CDR3 DNA reads TGTGCCAGCAGTTTATTGGGGACAGGGAACTATGGCTACACCTTC. Amino acid sequence: CASSLLGTGNYGYTF.

J is TRBJ2-4 and V is TRBV10-1; perhaps TRBD2 as D (7 bases). V was shortened by 0 bases and J by 9 bases, with 24 bases between the two germline ends. Germline V gene data show CDR1 as WNHNN and CDR2 as SYGVQD (reference sequence). CDR3 length: 18 residues. CDR3 residues: CASSESRGGLLVESIQYF. The CDR3 nucleotides read TGCGCCAGCAGTGAGTCGAGAGGGGGACTATTGGTAGAAAGCATTCAGTACTTC.

This clone has just a few counts. This chain uses TRBV25-1 with TRBJ2-3; D is perhaps TRBD2 (7 bases). Germline values: CDR1 MGHDK, CDR2 SYGVNS. The length of the CDR3 is 16 residues. V gave up 5 bases and J gave up 3 bases, with 18 bases separating them. Here the CDR3 reads CASSRGALGGTDTQYF. For the CDR3, the DNA is TGTGCCAGCAGTCGGGGGGCACTGGGGGGTACAGATACGCAGTATTTT.

The V and J genes are TRBV10-2 and TRBJ1-1; D is possibly TRBD1 (6 bases). The germline V gene encodes CDR1 WSHSY and CDR2 SAAADI. The V gene lost 8 bases and the J gene lost 0 bases, with 13 bases spanning the gap. The CDR3 contains 14 residues. The CDR3: CASGGSAMNTEAFF. The CDR3 nucleotides are TGCGCCAGCGGGGGCTCCGCGATGAACACTGAAGCTTTCTTT.

A few counts support this clone. The chain carries TRBV28 and TRBJ1-2; tentative D call: TRBD1 (6 bases). Germline V gives CDR1 MDHEN, CDR2 SYDVKM. CDR3 size: 14 residues. V was pared by 5 bases and J by 8 bases, with 18 bases between. CDR3 nucleotides: TGTGCCAGCAGTACCGGCCTGGGGGGCATAGGCTACACCTTC. Translated, it gives CASSTGLGGIGYTF.

The gene calls are TRBV11-3 and TRBJ2-7; 10 bases map to TRBD2. V trimming: 4 bases; J trimming: 3 bases; junction bases outside the gene matches: 9. The CDR3 extends over 16 amino acids. Germline V gene sequence: CDR1 SGHNT, CDR2 YENEEA. The CDR3 loop is CASSSPAASGSYEQYF. The CDR3 DNA sequence: TGTGCCAGCAGCTCACCGGCGGCTAGCGGGAGCTACGAGCAGTACTTC.